This entry describes one TCR beta chain. The record originates from a study of blood T cell repertoires in COVID-19. Looking at the study overall: The United States, Italy and Spain provided the acute and convalescent COVID-19 samples. Sources were T cells, B-cell-depleted T cells, or PBMCs; the material itself was cDNA or gDNA.

In the source study's methods: Reference gene primers were amplified, and this amplification served to estimate nucleated cell counts. The protocol was immunoSEQ multiplex PCR, while the TCRdb copy is restricted to in-frame clones and leaves out a portion. V, J and clone size were drawn from that table, and D and trimming were deduced from the DNA. The sample consists of about 160,000 clones, approximately 81% of them appearing once. Per the germline V gene, CDR1 is LNHDA and CDR2 is SQIVND (reference sequence). V lost 3 bases to trimming and J lost 2 bases, with 11 bases between them. CDR3 size: 15 residues.

The V call is TRBV19, the J call TRBJ2-1, with D perhaps TRBD2 (6 bases). Sequencing was performed on peripheral blood. The sequence was collected from a man aged 35 to 55 with acute or convalescent COVID-19. The CDR3 loop is CASSISSGPYNEQFF. CDR3 bases: TGTGCCAGTAGTATCTCCAGCGGGCCCTACAATGAGCAGTTCTTC.